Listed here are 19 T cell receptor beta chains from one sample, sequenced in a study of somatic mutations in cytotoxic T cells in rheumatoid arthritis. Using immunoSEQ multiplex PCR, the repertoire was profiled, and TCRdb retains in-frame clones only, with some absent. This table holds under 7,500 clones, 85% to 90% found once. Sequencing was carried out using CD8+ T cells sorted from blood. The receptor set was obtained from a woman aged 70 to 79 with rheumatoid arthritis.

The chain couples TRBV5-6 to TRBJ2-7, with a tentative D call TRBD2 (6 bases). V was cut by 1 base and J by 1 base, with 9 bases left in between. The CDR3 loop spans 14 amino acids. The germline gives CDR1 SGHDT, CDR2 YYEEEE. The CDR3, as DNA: TGTGCCAGCAGCTTGTGGAGGGGTTCCTACGAGCAGTACTTC. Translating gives CASSLWRGSYEQYF.

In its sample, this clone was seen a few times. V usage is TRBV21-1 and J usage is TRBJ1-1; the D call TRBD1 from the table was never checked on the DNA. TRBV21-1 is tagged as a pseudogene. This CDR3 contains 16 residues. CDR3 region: CASSPRRDREDFRAFF. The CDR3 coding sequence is TGTGCCAGCAGCCCTCGGCGGGACAGGGAGGATTTTCGAGCTTTCTTT.

The CDR3 here is CASSLLGLAGETGELFF. The DNA of the CDR3 is TGTGCCAGCAGCTTACTCGGACTAGCGGGAGAAACCGGGGAGCTGTTTTTT. The chain carries TRBV11-3 and TRBJ2-2; 13 bases align to TRBD2. The CDR3 totals 17 residues. CDR1 is SGHNT and CDR2 is YENEEA in the germline V gene. With V trimmed by 2 bases and J by 5 bases, 5 bases remained unmatched.

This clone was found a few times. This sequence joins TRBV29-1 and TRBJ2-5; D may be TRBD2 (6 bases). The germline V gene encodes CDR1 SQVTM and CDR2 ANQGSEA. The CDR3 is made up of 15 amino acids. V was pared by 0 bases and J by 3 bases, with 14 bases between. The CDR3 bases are TGCAGCGTTGAAGATCCGTGGGGGGAGAAAGAGACCCAGTACTTC. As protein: CSVEDPWGEKETQYF.

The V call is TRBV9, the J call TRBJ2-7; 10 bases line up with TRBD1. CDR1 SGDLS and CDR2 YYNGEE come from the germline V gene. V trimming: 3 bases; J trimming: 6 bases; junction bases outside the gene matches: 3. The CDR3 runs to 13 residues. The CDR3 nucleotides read TGTGCCAGCAGCGATGACAGGGGGCGCGAGCAGTACTTC. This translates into CASSDDRGREQYF.

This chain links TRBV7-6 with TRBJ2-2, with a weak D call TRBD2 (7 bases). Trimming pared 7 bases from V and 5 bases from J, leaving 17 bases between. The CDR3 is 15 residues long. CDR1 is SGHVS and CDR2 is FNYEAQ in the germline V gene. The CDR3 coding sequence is TGTGCCAGCAACCTTGGGGGGGGCTTAACCGGGGAGCTGTTTTTT. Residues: CASNLGGGLTGELFF.

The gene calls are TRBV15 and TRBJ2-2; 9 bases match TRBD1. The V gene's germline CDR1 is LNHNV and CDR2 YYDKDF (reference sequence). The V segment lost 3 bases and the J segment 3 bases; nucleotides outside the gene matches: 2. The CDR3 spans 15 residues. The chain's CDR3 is CATSRRTGDTGELFF. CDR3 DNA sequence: TGTGCCACCAGCAGGAGGACAGGGGACACCGGGGAGCTGTTTTTT.

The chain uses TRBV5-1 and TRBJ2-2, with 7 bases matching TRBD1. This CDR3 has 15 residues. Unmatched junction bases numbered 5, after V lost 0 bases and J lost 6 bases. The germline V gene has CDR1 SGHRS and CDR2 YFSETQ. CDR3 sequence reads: CASSLETGWSGELFF. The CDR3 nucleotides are TGCGCCAGCAGCTTGGAGACAGGGTGGTCCGGGGAGCTGTTTTTT.

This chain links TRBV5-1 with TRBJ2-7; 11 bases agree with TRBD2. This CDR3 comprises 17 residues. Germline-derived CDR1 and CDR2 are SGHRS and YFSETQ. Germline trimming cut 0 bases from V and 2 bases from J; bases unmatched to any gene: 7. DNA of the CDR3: TGCGCCAGCAGCTTGGAGGCTAGCGGGGGGTATGCCTACGAGCAGTACTTC. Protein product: CASSLEASGGYAYEQYF. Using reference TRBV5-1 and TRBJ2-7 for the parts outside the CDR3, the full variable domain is KAGVTQTPRYLIKTRGQQVTLSCSPISGHRSVSWYQQTPGQGLQFLFEYFSETQRNKGNFPGRFSGRQFSNSRSEMNVSTLELGDSALYLCASSLEASGGYAYEQYFGPGTRLTVT.

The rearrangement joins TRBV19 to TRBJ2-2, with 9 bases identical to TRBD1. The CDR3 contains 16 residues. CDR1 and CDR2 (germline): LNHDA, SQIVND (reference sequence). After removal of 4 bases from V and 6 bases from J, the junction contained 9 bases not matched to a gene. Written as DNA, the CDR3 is TGTGCCAGTAGTAGATTCTGGGACAGGGTGCCCGGGGAGCTGTTTTTT. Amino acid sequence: CASSRFWDRVPGELFF.

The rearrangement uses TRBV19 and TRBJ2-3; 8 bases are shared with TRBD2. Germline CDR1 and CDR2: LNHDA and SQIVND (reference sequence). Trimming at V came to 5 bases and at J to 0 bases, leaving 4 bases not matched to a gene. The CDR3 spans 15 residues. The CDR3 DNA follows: TGTGCCAGTAGTTCGGGAGGGCGTAGCACAGATACGCAGTATTTT. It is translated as CASSSGGRSTDTQYF. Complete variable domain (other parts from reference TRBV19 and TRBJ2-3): DGGITQSPKYLFRKEGQNVTLSCEQNLNHDAMYWYRQDPGQGLRLIYYSQIVNDFQKGDIAEGYSVSREKKESFPLTVTSAQKNPTAFYLCASSSGGRSTDTQYFGPGTRLTVL.

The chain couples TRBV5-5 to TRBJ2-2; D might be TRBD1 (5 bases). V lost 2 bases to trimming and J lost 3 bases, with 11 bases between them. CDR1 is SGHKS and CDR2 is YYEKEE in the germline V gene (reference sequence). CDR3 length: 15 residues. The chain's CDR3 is CASSLEGEDTGELFF. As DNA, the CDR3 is TGTGCCAGCAGCTTAGAAGGGGAAGACACCGGGGAGCTGTTTTTT.

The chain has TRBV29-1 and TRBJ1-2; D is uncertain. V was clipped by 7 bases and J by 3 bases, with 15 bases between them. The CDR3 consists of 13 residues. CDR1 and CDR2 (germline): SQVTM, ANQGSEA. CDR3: CSAGPQRDYGYTF. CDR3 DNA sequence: TGCAGCGCTGGGCCACAGCGGGACTATGGCTACACCTTC.

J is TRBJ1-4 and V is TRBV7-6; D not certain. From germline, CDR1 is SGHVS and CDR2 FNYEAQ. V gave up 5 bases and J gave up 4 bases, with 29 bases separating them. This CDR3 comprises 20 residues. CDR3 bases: TGTGCCAGCAGCCCCCGGACCGGTGGGCCGGCGGGGTCGGTTAATGAAAAACTGTTTTTT. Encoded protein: CASSPRTGGPAGSVNEKLFF.

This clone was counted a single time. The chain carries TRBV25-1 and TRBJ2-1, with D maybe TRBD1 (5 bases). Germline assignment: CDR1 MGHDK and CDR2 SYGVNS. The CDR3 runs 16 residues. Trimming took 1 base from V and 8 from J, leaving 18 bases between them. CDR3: CASSESPERGGYEQFF. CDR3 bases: TGTGCCAGCAGTGAATCCCCGGAAAGGGGCGGCTATGAGCAGTTCTTC.

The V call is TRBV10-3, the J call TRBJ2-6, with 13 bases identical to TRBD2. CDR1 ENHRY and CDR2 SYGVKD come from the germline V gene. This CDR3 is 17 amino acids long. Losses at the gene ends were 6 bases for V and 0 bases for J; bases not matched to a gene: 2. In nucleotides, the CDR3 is TGTGCCATCAGGGGGACTAGCGGGACCTCTGGGGCCAACGTCCTGACTTTC. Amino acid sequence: CAIRGTSGTSGANVLTF.

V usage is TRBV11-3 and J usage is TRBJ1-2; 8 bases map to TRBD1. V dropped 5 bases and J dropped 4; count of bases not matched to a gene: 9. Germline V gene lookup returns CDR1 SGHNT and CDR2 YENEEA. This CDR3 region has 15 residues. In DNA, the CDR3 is TGTGCCAGCAGCCTGAACAGACAGGGGATCTATGGCTACACCTTC. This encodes CASSLNRQGIYGYTF.

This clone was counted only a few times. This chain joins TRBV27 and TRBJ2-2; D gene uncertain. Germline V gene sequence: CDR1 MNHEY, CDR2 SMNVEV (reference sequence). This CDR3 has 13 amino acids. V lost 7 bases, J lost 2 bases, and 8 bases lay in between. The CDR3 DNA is TGTGCCAGCACCTTCTCTAACACCGGGGAGCTGTTTTTT. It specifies CASTFSNTGELFF.

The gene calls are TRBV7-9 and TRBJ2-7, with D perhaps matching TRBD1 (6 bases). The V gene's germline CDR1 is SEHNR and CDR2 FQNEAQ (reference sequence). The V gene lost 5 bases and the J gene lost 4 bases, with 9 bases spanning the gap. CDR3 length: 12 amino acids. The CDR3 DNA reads TGTGCCAGCAGCCAACAGGGATACGAGCAGTACTTC. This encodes CASSQQGYEQYF.